A single TCR beta chain is shown here with its context. Treatment denoted: preoperative locoregional IRX-2 cytokine immunotherapy. Preoperative locoregional IRX-2 cytokine immunotherapy was tested in the phase Ib source study. Germline lookup yields CDR1 KGHSH and CDR2 LQKENI. This CDR3 is 13 amino acids long. With 5 bases removed from V and 3 bases from J, the gap between germline ends came to 8 bases. This entry belongs to a study of preoperative IRX-2 immunotherapy in early breast cancer. The table came from immunoSEQ multiplex PCR; TCRdb's copy has only in-frame clones and leaves some out. The sample lists 4,000 or so clones; 65% to 70% were seen once.

The receptor's source is a human donor with breast cancer. The V and J genes are TRBV18 and TRBJ1-3; D gene unclear. The sample consisted of tumor tissue, taken after IRX-2 immunotherapy. For the CDR3, the DNA is TGTGCCAGCTCAAGGTCAAATGGAAACACCATATATTTT. It is translated as CASSRSNGNTIYF.